The 23 T cell receptor beta chains below come from one sample, sequenced in a study of T cell clonality in common variable immunodeficiency (dated by TCRdb to 2013 to 2016). For these receptors, no antigen is known. On the study overall, not on this receptor specifically: CVID TCRbeta sequences were reported to have fewer deletions and N-nucleotide insertions and to lack highly modified clones with 13 or more V deletions.

The method behind the library was the immunoSEQ multiplex PCR assay. The table comes from immuneACCESS by way of TCRdb, which keeps in-frame sequences with V and J called. Part of the clones is missing from these tables; in studies checked, under half for an unresolved V gene and the rest for unknown reasons. With around 24,000 clones recorded, this sample contains no clone counted only once. The ten largest clones take up approximately 22% of the sample. The sequenced sample was peripheral blood mononuclear cells. These receptors came from a human donor with common variable immunodeficiency.

This clone was counted between two and nine times. The CDR3 is cut off 3 residues early in the read; its end comes from the germline J gene. V and J are TRBV10-3 and TRBJ2-7; 13 nucleotides line up with TRBD2. Per the germline V gene, CDR1 is ENHRY and CDR2 is SYGVKD. This CDR3 spans 16 amino acids. The J segment lost 5 bases and the V segment lost 5 bases, leaving 9 bases of the junction unmatched. Incomplete CDR3 DNA: TGTGCCATCAGTCCACGGACTAGCGGGAGCGTTCACGAG. Amino acids: CAISPRTSGSVHE. The entire CDR3 reads CAISPRTSGSVHEQYF.

There are many counts of this clone. The missing CDR3 end, 3 residues past where the read stops, is filled in from the germline J gene. This rearrangement joins TRBV5-1 to TRBJ2-4; TRBD1 matches at 7 bases. There are 18 residues in the CDR3. With V trimmed by 2 bases and J by 0 bases, 11 bases remained unmatched. In germline, CDR1 is SGHRS, CDR2 YFSETQ. Partial CDR3 DNA: TGCGCCAGCAGCTTTGAGCCGGGACAGAGCTTAGCCAAAAACATT. It is translated as CASSFEPGQSLAKNI. The whole CDR3 protein is CASSFEPGQSLAKNIQYF.

At least ten counts were recorded for this clone. The sequence runs out 3 residues before the end of the CDR3; the remainder is reconstructed from the germline J gene. The chain uses TRBV12-3 or TRBV12-4 and TRBJ2-5; no definite D call. This CDR3 is built from 15 residues. V was trimmed by 5 bases and J by 5 bases, leaving 18 bases between them. CDR3 sequence reads: CASSRRLAFKETQYF. CDR3 DNA, as far as it was read: TGTGCCAGCAGTAGAAGACTGGCTTTTAAGGAGACC.

There are many counts of this clone. Read sequence stops 3 residues before the CDR3 end, and the germline J gene provides the missing end. This rearrangement joins TRBV30 to TRBJ2-3; D is unclear. CDR3 length: 13 amino acids. V lost 0 bases and J 5 bases, leaving 9 bases between the germline ends. Germline V lookup: CDR1 GTSNPN, CDR2 SVGIG (reference sequence). CDR3 amino acids: CAWSVAPQDTQYF. Incomplete CDR3 DNA: TGTGCCTGGAGTGTAGCCCCCCAAGATACG.

Concerning this clone: The CDR3 end is not reached by the read, which stops 3 residues before it; the germline J gene fills it in. V gene TRBV10-2 combines with J gene TRBJ2-1, with TRBD2 matching 9 bases. The CDR3 extends over 16 amino acids. V shed 0 bases and J 7 bases; nucleotides not matched to a gene: 7. Germline values: CDR1 WSHSY, CDR2 SAAADI. CDR3 DNA (partial): TGCGCCAGCAGTGAGTCCGTAGCGGGGGTGGCTAATGAG. Encoded protein: CASSESVAGVANE. The whole CDR3 reads CASSESVAGVANEQFF.

There are many counts of this clone. The read halts 3 residues ahead of the CDR3 end, with the missing end drawn from the germline J gene. V gene TRBV12-3 or TRBV12-4 combines with J gene TRBJ2-7; TRBD1 agrees at 9 bases. Losses at the gene ends were 4 bases for V and 2 bases for J; bases not matched to a gene: 6. CDR3 length equals 15 residues. The CDR3 is CASSSPGQGAYEQYF. CDR3 DNA (partial): TGTGCCAGCAGTTCCCCGGGACAGGGTGCCTACGAG.

The sample holds many counts of this clone. Read sequence stops 3 residues before the CDR3 end, and the germline J gene provides the missing end. The chain has TRBV7-3 and TRBJ2-5; TRBD2 matches 12 bases. V lost 4 bases, J lost 2 bases, and 5 bases stayed unmatched. The germline CDR1 and CDR2 sequences are SGHTA and FQGTGA. The CDR3 is 16 amino acids. The CDR3 sequence is CASSYGLAGGQETQYF. The sequenced part of the CDR3 DNA is TGTGCCAGCAGCTACGGTCTAGCGGGAGGGCAAGAGACC.

Concerning this clone: The CDR3 end is not reached by the read, which stops 3 residues before it; the germline J gene fills it in. V gene TRBV20-1 combines with J gene TRBJ1-4; D is possibly TRBD1 (5 bases). Germline CDR1 DFQATT, CDR2 SNEGSKA (reference sequence). Trimming took off 3 bases at V and 7 bases at J, with 9 bases between the two ends. This CDR3 has 12 amino acids. The part of the CDR3 DNA that was read is TGCAGTGCTAGCAGGGTGGGTGAAAAA. The encoded protein is CSASRVGEK. The full CDR3 sequence reads CSASRVGEKLFF.

This clone was seen at least ten times. The read halts 3 residues ahead of the CDR3 end, with the missing end drawn from the germline J gene. The rearrangement joins TRBV10-1 to TRBJ1-1; TRBD1 might be the D (5 bases). The V gene lost 4 bases and the J gene lost 0 bases, with 9 bases spanning the gap. CDR3 length equals 14 residues. Germline values: CDR1 WNHNN, CDR2 SYGVQD (reference sequence). The part of the CDR3 DNA that was read is TGCGCCAGCAGTGGGGGGGGACTGAACACTGAA. This sequence encodes CASSGGGLNTE. The full CDR3 sequence reads CASSGGGLNTEAFF.

This clone was recorded at least ten times. Sequencing ends 3 residues short of the CDR3 end; the germline J gene provides the rest. The chain employs TRBV2 and TRBJ1-5, with D hard to call. Germline V lookup: CDR1 SNHLY, CDR2 FYNNEI. The CDR3 sequence is 13 residues long. Between the trimmed V and J ends, which lost 5 bases and 3 bases, there was a span of 8 bases. Incomplete CDR3 DNA: TGTGCCAGCAGTACTACTCCCAATCAGCCC. Its protein is CASSTTPNQP. The CDR3 reads in full as CASSTTPNQPQHF.

The table lists this clone with many counts. The CDR3 here is CASSGSGVETQYF. Incomplete CDR3 DNA: TGTGCCAGCAGTGGAAGCGGGGTGGAGACC. The chain links TRBV7-3 to TRBJ2-5, with 7 bases lining up with TRBD2. From the germline J gene comes the end of the CDR3, since the read stops 3 residues before it. This CDR3 comprises 13 residues. J gave up 5 bases and V 6 bases, and 6 bases lay outside the gene matches. Looked up from germline, CDR1 is SGHTA and CDR2 is FQGTGA.

As concerns this clone: The read terminates 3 residues ahead of where the CDR3 ends, so the germline J gene completes it. The chain joins TRBV2 to TRBJ2-7; the D is unclear. The CDR3 spans 15 residues. V was pared by 7 bases and J by 2 bases, with 18 bases between. Germline CDR1 SNHLY, CDR2 FYNNEI. CDR3 DNA, as far as it was read: TGTGCCAGCACCATCCAATTAAGCGCGACCTACGAG. Translated, it gives CASTIQLSATYE. In full, the CDR3 reads CASTIQLSATYEQYF.

This clone was counted many times. The read terminates 3 residues ahead of where the CDR3 ends, so the germline J gene completes it. The chain has TRBV30 and TRBJ1-1, with 7 bases that match TRBD1. Germline CDR1 and CDR2: GTSNPN and SVGIG (reference sequence). Trimming at V came to 3 bases and at J to 4 bases, leaving 11 bases not matched to a gene. There are 15 residues in the CDR3. Incomplete CDR3 DNA: TGTGCCTGGAGGGGCAGGGGGGATCGATTCACTGAA. Its translation: CAWRGRGDRFTE. Given in full, the CDR3 is CAWRGRGDRFTEAFF.

This clone was detected ten times or more. The read falls 3 residues short of the CDR3 end, and the missing part is taken from the germline J gene. The chain couples TRBV19 to TRBJ2-2, with unresolved D. CDR3 length: 17 residues. Germline V gene data show CDR1 as LNHDA and CDR2 as SQIVND (reference sequence). V was clipped by 0 bases and J by 8 bases, with 19 bases between them. The CDR3 sequence is CASSIDLVTLEPGELFF. The sequenced CDR3 bases are TGTGCCAGTAGTATAGATCTGGTGACATTAGAGCCTGGGGAG.

With regard to this clone: The CDR3 end falls 3 residues outside the read, so it is completed with the germline J gene. The chain recombines TRBV6-4 with TRBJ2-1, with D hard to call. V lost 4 bases to trimming and J lost 4 bases, with 14 bases between them. The germline gives CDR1 MRHNA, CDR2 SNTAGT. The CDR3 is 15 residues long. The sequenced part of the CDR3 DNA is TGTGCCAGCAGTGTAGAGAGTAAGAAGTACAATGAG. It yields the protein CASSVESKKYNE. The entire CDR3 protein reads CASSVESKKYNEQFF.

This clone was recorded at least ten times. The DNA ends 3 residues before the CDR3 does, and the rest of the CDR3 is filled in from the germline J gene. The chain links TRBV7-3 to TRBJ2-2, with TRBD2 identical over 11 bases. Germline CDR1 is SGHTA and CDR2 is FQGTGA. Unmatched junction bases numbered 6, after V lost 3 bases and J lost 6 bases. There are 16 residues in the CDR3. The CDR3 bases that were read are TGTGCCAGCAGCTTGGCTCTAGCGGGAGGCTCCGGGGAG. It is translated as CASSLALAGGSGE. The full CDR3 protein reads CASSLALAGGSGELFF.

In its sample, this clone was seen many times. The read ends 3 residues shy of where the CDR3 ends; the end is completed using the germline J gene. The chain has TRBV2 and TRBJ1-2; D not resolved. With 8 bases removed from V and 4 bases from J, the gap between germline ends came to 17 bases. This CDR3 contains 14 residues. Germline loops: CDR1 SNHLY, CDR2 FYNNEI. This CDR3 is CASGGQYPAYGYTF. CDR3 DNA, as far as it was read: TGTGCCAGCGGCGGTCAGTATCCAGCCTATGGC. The variable domain in full, completed from reference TRBV2 and TRBJ1-2, reads EPEVTQTPSHQVTQMGQEVILRCVPISNHLYFYWYRQILGQKVEFLVSFYNNEISEKSEIFDDQFSVERPDGSNFTLKIRSTKLEDSAMYFCASGGQYPAYGYTFGSGTRLTVV.

This clone occurred a few times. The read ends 3 residues shy of where the CDR3 ends; the end is completed using the germline J gene. V gene TRBV11-3 combines with J gene TRBJ2-1, with 14 bases that match TRBD2. V shed 5 bases and J 9 bases; nucleotides not matched to a gene: 6. This CDR3 region has 15 residues. In germline, CDR1 is SGHNT, CDR2 YENEEA. Partial CDR3 DNA: TGTGCCAGCAGCCCGACTAGCGGGGGGGTAGTTGAG. Its protein product is CASSPTSGGVVE. The CDR3 in its entirety is CASSPTSGGVVEQFF.

CDR3: CASSRSGSSYNEQFF. CDR3 DNA (partial): TGTGCCAGCAGCCGTAGCGGGAGCTCCTACAATGAG. This sequence joins TRBV11-3 and TRBJ2-1; 9 nucleotides agree with TRBD2. The read ends 3 residues early relative to the CDR3; the germline J gene fills the gap. The germline CDR1 and CDR2 sequences are SGHNT and YENEEA. Losses at the gene ends were 5 bases for V and 0 bases for J; bases not matched to a gene: 2. The CDR3 runs 15 residues.

This clone was recorded many times. The read finishes 3 residues shy of the CDR3 end, and the germline J gene is used to complete it. The chain carries TRBV18 and TRBJ2-3; 12 bases match TRBD2. The CDR3 is 19 amino acids. CDR1 and CDR2 from the germline V gene are KGHSH and LQKENI. The junction had 10 bases not matched to a gene; V was cut back by 3 bases and J by 0 bases. Incomplete CDR3 DNA: TGTGCCAGCTCACCTTGGACTAGCGGGGTGGGTACTAGCACAGATACG. It is translated as CASSPWTSGVGTSTDT. The whole CDR3 protein is CASSPWTSGVGTSTDTQYF.

This clone was seen ten or more times. Read coverage stops 3 residues before the CDR3 terminus; the germline J gene supplies the remainder. The J gene is TRBJ2-5, the V gene TRBV5-4; TRBD1 aligns across 10 bases. This CDR3 comprises 13 residues. V shed 7 bases, J shed 3 bases, and the junction held 3 bases outside the gene matches. CDR1 is SGHNT and CDR2 is YYREEE in the germline V gene (reference sequence). CDR3 DNA (partial): TGTGCCAGCGCGGACAGGGGGGAAGAGACC. The encoded protein is CASADRGEET. The entire CDR3 protein is CASADRGEETQYF.

This clone showed up just a few times. Read sequence stops 3 residues before the CDR3 end, and the germline J gene provides the missing end. The chain combines TRBV6-2 or TRBV6-3 with TRBJ2-7, with D possibly being TRBD1 (6 bases). Trimming removed 4 bases at V and 5 bases at J, with 18 bases between. CDR1 is MNHEY, CDR2 SVGEGT, per germline. This CDR3 is built from 15 residues. The CDR3: CASSWSGEFRDEQYF. The sequenced CDR3 bases are TGTGCCAGCAGTTGGTCAGGGGAATTTCGGGACGAG.

This clone was seen many times. The read comes to an end 3 residues before the CDR3 does, leaving the germline J gene to fill in the end. The V call is TRBV11-2, the J call TRBJ2-5, with 12 nucleotides matching TRBD2. The CDR3 totals 15 residues. In germline, CDR1 is SGHAT, CDR2 FQNNGV. The trim removed 7 bases at V and 5 bases at J, leaving 8 bases unmatched. CDR3 loop: CASTRLAGVAETQYF. CDR3 bases read: TGTGCCAGCACGCGACTAGCGGGAGTGGCGGAGACC.